This is a list of T cell receptor beta chains from one sample in a study of post-analysis software for immune sequencing data. TCRdb passed the PCR reads through MiXCR, listing each CDR3 protein once. The sample yields hundreds of thousands of distinct CDR3 sequences, 30% to 45% seen once. Sequencing was performed on blood. The origin of the receptors is a girl aged 10 to 17 with multiple sclerosis. Both conserved end residues are part of each CDR3. A D gene is named only where the DNA matches it firmly. The size field is filled for only some rows; it gives once, few, many or a size class.

d_call	j_call	clone_size	v_call	cdr3_nt	cdr3_aa
.	TRBJ2-1	few	TRBV5-1	TGCGCCAGCAGCTCGGGGAATTTCGATGAGCAGTTCTTC	CASSSGNFDEQFF
.	TRBJ2-7	.	TRBV12-3/TRBV12-4	TGTGCCAGCAGTTTCTCGGGGGACTCCTACGAGCAGTACTTC	CASSFSGDSYEQYF
.	TRBJ2-3	many	TRBV29-1	TGCAGCGTTGGAGTACAGGACACAGATACGCAGTATTTT	CSVGVQDTDTQYF
.	TRBJ2-5	.	TRBV3-1	TGTACCAGCAGACCAGGGGTGTCCGAGACCCAGTACTTC	CTSRPGVSETQYF
.	TRBJ1-2	few	TRBV7-6	TGTGCCAGCAGCCCAGGTATACAGGGCTATGGCTACACCTTC	CASSPGIQGYGYTF
.	TRBJ2-7	few	TRBV4-3	TGCGCCAGCAGCCCAGACGCTCGAGGGTACGAGCAGTACTTC	CASSPDARGYEQYF
TRBD2	TRBJ2-3	.	TRBV12-3/TRBV12-4	TGTGCCAGCAGTTTGCCCCAGCGGGGGGGCCTGACAGATACGCAGTATTTT	CASSLPQRGGLTDTQYF
.	TRBJ2-5	.	TRBV6-2/TRBV6-3	TGTGCCAGCAGTTACCCCGGGACTCTAGAGACCCAGTACTTC	CASSYPGTLETQYF
TRBD1	TRBJ2-6	.	TRBV6-1	TGTGCCAGCAGTGAATCTCGGACAGGGATTGCTGGGGCCAACGTCCTGACTTTC	CASSESRTGIAGANVLTF
TRBD1	TRBJ1-2	many	TRBV9	TGTGCCAGCAGCCGAGACAGGGCGGGTGGCTACACCTTC	CASSRDRAGGYTF
TRBD1	TRBJ1-1	.	TRBV27	TGTGCCAGCCTAAACTGGCTGGACAGGGGGCACACTGAAGCTTTCTTT	CASLNWLDRGHTEAFF
.	TRBJ2-7	.	TRBV28	TGTGCCAGCAGTTTAGGGGTCATAGCAGTGACCCCCTACGAGCAGTACTTC	CASSLGVIAVTPYEQYF
TRBD2	TRBJ2-3	.	TRBV20-1	TGCAATGCCCGGACTAGCGGCACAGATACGCAGTATTTT	CNARTSGTDTQYF
.	TRBJ2-1	.	TRBV28	TGTGCCAGCAGTTTCCACGACGGAGGGAGCTCCTACGAGCAGTTCTTC	CASSFHDGGSSYEQFF
TRBD1	TRBJ2-7	few	TRBV29-1	TGCAGTGGAAGACAGGGGGCAAACGAGCAGTACTTC	CSGRQGANEQYF
TRBD2	TRBJ2-3	.	TRBV9	TGTGCCAGCAGCGGACTAGGACTAGCGGGGGGCACAGATACGCAGTATTTT	CASSGLGLAGGTDTQYF
TRBD2	TRBJ2-3	.	TRBV28	TGTGCCAGCAGTCTAGCGGGGGAAGGGGACGATACGCAGTATTTT	CASSLAGEGDDTQYF
.	TRBJ2-2	few	TRBV6-5	TGTGCCAGCAGTTACTGGCAGAACACCGGGGAGCTGTTTTTT	CASSYWQNTGELFF
.	TRBJ1-2	.	TRBV7-2	TGTGCCAGCAGCTTAGAAGTAACAGGGATCGGTGGCTACACCTTC	CASSLEVTGIGGYTF
.	TRBJ2-7	.	TRBV28	TGTGCCAGCAGTTTATTCGCCAGCTCCTACGAGCAGTACTTC	CASSLFASSYEQYF
.	TRBJ1-6	.	TRBV25-1	TGTGCCAGCAGTGAATTGTCGGCGGGTAGGAATTCACCCCTCCACTTT	CASSELSAGRNSPLHF
.	TRBJ1-3	.	TRBV12-5	TGTGCTAGTGGTTTGGTAGGTCGGGGAATTATTTTCGGAAACACCATATATTTT	CASGLVGRGIIFGNTIYF
TRBD1	TRBJ2-2	.	TRBV9	TGTGCCAGCAGCGTAGCTAGGGACAGTAAGGACACCGGGGAGCTGTTTTTT	CASSVARDSKDTGELFF
.	TRBJ1-1	few	TRBV29-1	TGCAGCGTTGACCTAGGGAGGGTGATCCACACTGAAGCTTTCTTT	CSVDLGRVIHTEAFF
TRBD1	TRBJ2-7	few	TRBV6-5	TGTGCCAGCAGGATGGACAGGAGGTACGAGCAGTACTTC	CASRMDRRYEQYF
TRBD1	TRBJ2-3	few	TRBV20-1	TGCAGTGCTAGGCAATTCAACAGGGGGCAGCTAGATACGCAGTATTTT	CSARQFNRGQLDTQYF
.	TRBJ2-3	.	TRBV7-6	TGTGCCAGCAGCCCCCGTTTTGTAACAGATACGCAGTATTTT	CASSPRFVTDTQYF
.	TRBJ1-1	.	TRBV28	TGTGCCAGCGATAGAGGGGAAGACACTGAAGCTTTCTTT	CASDRGEDTEAFF
.	TRBJ2-7	.	TRBV7-2	TGTGCCAGCAGCCCCCGGGCCCCCCCCGGAGAGCAGTACTTC	CASSPRAPPGEQYF